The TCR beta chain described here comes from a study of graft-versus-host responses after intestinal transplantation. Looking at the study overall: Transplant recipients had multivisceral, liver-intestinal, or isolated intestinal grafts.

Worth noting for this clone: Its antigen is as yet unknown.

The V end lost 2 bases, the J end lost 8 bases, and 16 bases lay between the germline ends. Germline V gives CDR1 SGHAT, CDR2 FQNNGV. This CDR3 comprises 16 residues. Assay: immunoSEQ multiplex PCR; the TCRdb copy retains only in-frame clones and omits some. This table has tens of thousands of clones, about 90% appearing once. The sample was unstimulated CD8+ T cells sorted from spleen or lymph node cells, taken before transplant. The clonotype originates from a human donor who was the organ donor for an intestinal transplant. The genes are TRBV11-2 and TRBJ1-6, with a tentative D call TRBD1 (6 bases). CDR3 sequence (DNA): TGTGCCAGCAGCTTAAGAGGAGAGGGGGTGTATTCACCCCTCCACTTT. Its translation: CASSLRGEGVYSPLHF.